One TCR beta chain is described in this entry. The target antigen is unknown. Sequencing used immunoSEQ multiplex PCR; TCRdb keeps in-frame clones, though not all of them. The data contain under 40,000 clones, 82% of them seen just once; the ten biggest clones take up approximately 3%. This sample stems from a study of vaccination effects on CD4 cells after COVID-19. Turning to the study itself: Cultivation was performed at two million PBMC per well with roughly 9.2 IU/ml IL-2 and 10 ug/ml peptides added.

The trim removed 4 bases at V and 5 bases at J, leaving 4 bases unmatched. Germline CDR1 reads LGHDT; CDR2 reads YNNKEL (reference sequence). The CDR3 spans 13 residues. An approximately 10-day culture period preceded the isolation of CD4+ T cells. Study observations and caveats: In the study, convalescent patients were few, and early post-infection timepoints were absent.

This TCR derives from a human donor who received a COVID-19 vaccine. The V call is TRBV3-1 (or the pseudogene TRBV3-2), the J call TRBJ2-7; the match to TRBD1 covers 8 bases. The source material was CD4+ T cells from PBMCs cultured without peptide, sampled before COVID-19 vaccination. The DNA for the CDR3 is TGTGCCAGCAGCCTTCGACAGGGGAACGAGCAGTACGTC. This gives the protein CASSLRQGNEQYV.